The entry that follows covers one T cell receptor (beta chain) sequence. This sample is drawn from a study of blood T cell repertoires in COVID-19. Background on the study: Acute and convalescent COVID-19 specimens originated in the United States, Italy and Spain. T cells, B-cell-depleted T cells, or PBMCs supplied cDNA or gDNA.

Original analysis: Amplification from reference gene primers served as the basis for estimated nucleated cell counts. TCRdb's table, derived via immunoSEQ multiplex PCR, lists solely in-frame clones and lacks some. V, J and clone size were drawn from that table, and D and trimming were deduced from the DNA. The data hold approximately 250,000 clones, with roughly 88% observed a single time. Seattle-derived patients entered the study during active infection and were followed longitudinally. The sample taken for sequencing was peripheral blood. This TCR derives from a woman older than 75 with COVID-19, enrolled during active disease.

The CDR3 loop reads CASSYGGRTGELFF. CDR3 DNA: TGTGCCAGCAGTTACGGTGGCAGGACCGGGGAGCTGTTTTTT. This chain joins TRBV6-5 and TRBJ2-2; D unresolved. The CDR3 is 14 residues long. CDR1 and CDR2 from the germline V gene are MNHEY and SVGAGI. V lost 2 bases and J 5 bases, leaving 9 bases between the germline ends.